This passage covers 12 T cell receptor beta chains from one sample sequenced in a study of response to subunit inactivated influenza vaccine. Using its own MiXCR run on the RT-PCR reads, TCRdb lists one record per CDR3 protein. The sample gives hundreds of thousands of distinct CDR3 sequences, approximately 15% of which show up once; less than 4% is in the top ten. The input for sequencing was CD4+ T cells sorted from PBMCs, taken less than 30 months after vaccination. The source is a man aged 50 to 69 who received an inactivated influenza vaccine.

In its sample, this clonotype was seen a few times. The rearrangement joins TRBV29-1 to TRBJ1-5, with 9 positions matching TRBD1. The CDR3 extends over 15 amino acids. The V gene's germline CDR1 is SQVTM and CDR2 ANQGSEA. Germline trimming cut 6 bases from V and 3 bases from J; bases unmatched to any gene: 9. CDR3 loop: CSVTTGTGINQPQHF. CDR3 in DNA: TGCAGCGTGACCACTGGGACAGGGATCAATCAGCCCCAGCATTTT. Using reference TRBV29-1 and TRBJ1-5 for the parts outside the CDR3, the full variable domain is SAVISQKPSRDICQRGTSLTIQCQVDSQVTMMFWYRQQPGQSLTLIATANQGSEATYESGFVIDKFPISRPNLTFSTLTVSNMSPEDSSIYLCSVTTGTGINQPQHFGDGTRLSIL.

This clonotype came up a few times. This chain's CDR3 is CASSFGNTQYF. The CDR3 nucleotides are TGTGCCAGCAGCTTTGGAAATACGCAGTATTTT. The V and J genes are TRBV7-8 and TRBJ2-3; D is uncertain. This CDR3 is 11 amino acids long. Germline V gives CDR1 SGHVS, CDR2 FQNEAQ. V shed 3 bases and J shed 7 bases, with 5 bases lying between them.

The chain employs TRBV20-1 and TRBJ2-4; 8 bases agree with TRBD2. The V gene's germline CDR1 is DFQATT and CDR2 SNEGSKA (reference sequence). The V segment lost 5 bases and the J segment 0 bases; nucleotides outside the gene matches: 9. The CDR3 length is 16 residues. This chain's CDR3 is CSASNSGVLAKNIQYF. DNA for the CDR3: TGCAGTGCTTCGAATAGCGGGGTCCTAGCCAAAAACATTCAGTACTTC.

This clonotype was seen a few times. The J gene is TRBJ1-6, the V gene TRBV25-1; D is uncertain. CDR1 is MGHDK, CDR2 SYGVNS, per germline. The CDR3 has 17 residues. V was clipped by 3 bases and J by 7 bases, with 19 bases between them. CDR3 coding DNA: TGTGCCAGCAGTGATGGATTCCGAGCGTCGGGGAATTCACCCCTCCACTTT. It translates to CASSDGFRASGNSPLHF.

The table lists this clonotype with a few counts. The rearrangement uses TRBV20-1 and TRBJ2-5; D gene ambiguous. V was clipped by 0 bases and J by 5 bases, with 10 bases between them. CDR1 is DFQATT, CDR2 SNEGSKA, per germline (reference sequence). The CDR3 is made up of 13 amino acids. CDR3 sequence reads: CSARDPGPETQYF. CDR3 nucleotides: TGCAGTGCTAGAGACCCGGGCCCGGAGACCCAGTACTTC.

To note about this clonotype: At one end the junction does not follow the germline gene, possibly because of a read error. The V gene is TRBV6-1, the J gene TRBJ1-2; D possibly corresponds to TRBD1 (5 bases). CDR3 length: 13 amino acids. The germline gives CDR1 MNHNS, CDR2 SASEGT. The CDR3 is CASSVSGMDGYTF. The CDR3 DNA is TGTGCCAGTAGTGTATCAGGGATGGATGGCTACACCTTC.

The CDR3 DNA reads TGTGCCTGGAGCGGAATGGGGTTCTCGGCTGAAGCTTTCTTT. It is translated as CAWSGMGFSAEAFF. The chain carries TRBV30 and TRBJ1-1; D is ambiguous. The CDR3 runs 14 residues. Trimming cost V 3 bases and J 6 bases, with 17 bases left between them. Germline CDR1 and CDR2: GTSNPN and SVGIG (reference sequence).

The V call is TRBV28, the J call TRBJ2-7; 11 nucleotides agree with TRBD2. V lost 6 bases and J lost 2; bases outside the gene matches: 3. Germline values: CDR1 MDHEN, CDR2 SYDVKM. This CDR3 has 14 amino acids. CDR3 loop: CASRISGRAYEQYF. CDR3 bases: TGTGCCAGCAGAATTAGCGGGAGGGCCTACGAGCAGTACTTC.

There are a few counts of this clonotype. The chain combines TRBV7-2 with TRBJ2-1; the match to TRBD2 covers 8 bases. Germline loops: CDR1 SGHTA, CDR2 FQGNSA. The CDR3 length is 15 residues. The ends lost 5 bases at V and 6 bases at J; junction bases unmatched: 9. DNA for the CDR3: TGTGCCAGCAGCAAAGGACGGGGGGGGCCCAATGAGCAGTTCTTC. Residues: CASSKGRGGPNEQFF.

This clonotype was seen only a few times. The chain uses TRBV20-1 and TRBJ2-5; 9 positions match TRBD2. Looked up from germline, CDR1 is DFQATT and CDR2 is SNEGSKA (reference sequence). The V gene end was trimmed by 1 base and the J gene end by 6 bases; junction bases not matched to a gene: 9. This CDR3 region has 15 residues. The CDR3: CSARGAGGPVKTQYF. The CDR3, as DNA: TGCAGTGCTAGAGGTGCGGGAGGGCCGGTGAAGACCCAGTACTTC.

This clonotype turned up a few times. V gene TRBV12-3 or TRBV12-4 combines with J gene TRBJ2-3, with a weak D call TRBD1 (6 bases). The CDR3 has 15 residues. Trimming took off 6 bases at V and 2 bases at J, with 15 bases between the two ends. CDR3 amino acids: CASRLRGRPTDTQYF. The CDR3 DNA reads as TGTGCCAGCAGACTCAGGGGCCGCCCCACAGATACGCAGTATTTT.

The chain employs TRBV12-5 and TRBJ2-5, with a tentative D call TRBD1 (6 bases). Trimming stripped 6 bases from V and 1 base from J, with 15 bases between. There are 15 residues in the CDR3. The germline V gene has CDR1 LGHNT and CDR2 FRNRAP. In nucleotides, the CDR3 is TGTGCTAGTGGGTCTTACTTAGGGGGCCAAGAGACCCAGTACTTC. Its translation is CASGSYLGGQETQYF.